These T cell receptor beta chains were read from a single sample in a study of blood T cell repertoires in COVID-19. TCRdb keeps only in-frame clones here, not all; method: immunoSEQ multiplex PCR. The repertoire consists of about 380,000 clones, with approximately 90% occurring once and the leading ten covering roughly 1.2%. Sequences were obtained from PBMCs or T cells enriched from blood (not recorded which). The receptors originated from a woman in her late teens or twenties who had recovered from COVID-19. Each CDR3 is given with its conserved first and last residue. D genes are given only for firm matches. Only some rows state a clone size, as once, few, many or a class for expanded clones.

>TRBJ1-6|NA|TRBD1|TRBV5-1
TGCGCCAGCAGCGAGGACAGGGGTTATTCACCCCTCCACTTT
CASSEDRGYSPLHF
>TRBJ2-7|NA|NA|TRBV10-1
TGCGCCAGCAGTGATGGGGGGGCGAGCTCCTACGAGCAGTACTTC
CASSDGGASSYEQYF
>TRBJ1-2|NA|NA|TRBV5-6
TGTGCCAGCAGCGAGAATTATGGCTACACCTTC
CASSENYGYTF
>TRBJ2-5|NA|TRBD1|TRBV30
TGTGCCTGGCGAGTGTTCAAACAGGGGACCCAAGAGACCCAGTACTTC
CAWRVFKQGTQETQYF
>TRBJ2-3|NA|NA|TRBV9
TGTGCCCGCCGCGGTAGGGGGGGCGGGGGCAACACAGATACGCAGTATTTT
CARRGRGGGGNTDTQYF
>TRBJ1-3|NA|TRBD1|TRBV9
TGTGCCAGCAGCGCACGGGACAGCCCGACCTCTGGAAACACCATATATTTT
CASSARDSPTSGNTIYF
>TRBJ1-1|few|NA|TRBV9
TGTGCCAGCAGCGTAGGCGCAGGGGTGAACACTGAAGCTTTCTTT
CASSVGAGVNTEAFF
>TRBJ1-1|NA|NA|TRBV6-5
TGTGCCAGCAGTTACTCACCCCTCGGGGCTGAAGCTTTCTTT
CASSYSPLGAEAFF
>TRBJ2-7|NA|NA|TRBV20-1
TGCAGTGCTTCAGGGTTACACGAGCAGTACTTC
CSASGLHEQYF
>TRBJ1-2|NA|TRBD1|TRBV5-1
TGCGCCAGCAGCTTGGGAGGGACAGGCCAATATGGCTACACCTTC
CASSLGGTGQYGYTF
>TRBJ1-6|NA|NA|TRBV24-1
TGTGCCACCAGTGATTTAAAAATTGTGAGTTCACCCCTCCACTTT
CATSDLKIVSSPLHF
>TRBJ2-7|NA|NA|TRBV30
TGTGCCTGGGGGACACTTTCCTACGAGCAGTACTTC
CAWGTLSYEQYF
>TRBJ1-2|NA|NA|TRBV28
TGTGCCAGCCTAGACCGTAACTATGGCTACACCTTC
CASLDRNYGYTF
>TRBJ2-5|NA|TRBD2|TRBV7-8
TGTGCCAGCAGCCGAGCGGGACTAGCGACAGAGACCCAGTACTTC
CASSRAGLATETQYF
>TRBJ1-2|NA|NA|TRBV28
TGTGCCAGTTACACAGGGCCTGGCTACACCTTC
CASYTGPGYTF
>TRBJ1-4|NA|NA|TRBV10-3
TGTGCCATCAGTGAGCCAGAGCCGGGACACCATAATGAAAAACTGTTTTTT
CAISEPEPGHHNEKLFF
>TRBJ1-4|NA|TRBD1|TRBV9
TGTGCCAGCAGCGCCCGGACAGGGGAGTATGAAAAACTGTTTTTT
CASSARTGEYEKLFF
>TRBJ2-1|NA|TRBD2|TRBV24-1
TGTGCCACCAGTGATAATCTAGCGGGGGACTACAATGAGCAGTTCTTC
CATSDNLAGDYNEQFF
>TRBJ1-2|NA|TRBD1|TRBV2
TGTGCCAGCCCCAGGGACAGGACCGCCTATGGTGGCTACACCTTC
CASPRDRTAYGGYTF
>TRBJ1-5|NA|NA|TRBV4-1
TGCGCCAGCAGCCCAGGGCAGCCGCTCAATAGCAATCAGCCCCAGCATTTT
CASSPGQPLNSNQPQHF
>TRBJ2-2|NA|NA|TRBV3-1/TRBV3-2
TGTGCCAGCAGCCAAGATCGCGGGCTCGGGGAGCTGTTTTTT
CASSQDRGLGELFF
>TRBJ1-5|NA|NA|TRBV28
TGTGCCAGCAGTTTCGTGGGGCCTAGGGGTCAGCCCCAGCATTTT
CASSFVGPRGQPQHF
>TRBJ2-1|NA|NA|TRBV28
TGTGCCAGCAGTCCCCCGGCCAGGGCCCAAAACAATGAGCAGTTCTTC
CASSPPARAQNNEQFF
>TRBJ1-1|NA|TRBD1|TRBV18
TGTGCCAGCTCTCCGGGACAGGGAGTCGGCACTGAAGCTTTCTTT
CASSPGQGVGTEAFF
>TRBJ2-1|NA|TRBD1|TRBV19
TGTGCCAGTAGACCGGGACAGGGGGGGTACAATGAGCAGTTCTTC
CASRPGQGGYNEQFF
>TRBJ2-7|NA|NA|TRBV6-5
TGTGCCATTCCAGGGGGACTGTACTACGAGCAGTACTTC
CAIPGGLYYEQYF
>TRBJ1-1|once|TRBD1|TRBV28
TGTGCCAGCACCCCCCTGGACAGGGGAAGCACTGAAGCTTTCTTT
CASTPLDRGSTEAFF
>TRBJ1-1|NA|NA|TRBV1
TGCACCAGCAGCCGCAGGGGAAGGACTGAAGCTTTCTTT
CTSSRRGRTEAFF
>TRBJ2-7|NA|NA|TRBV7-2
TGTGCCAGCAGCTTGTTGAGGGAAGGGTACGAGCAGTACTTC
CASSLLREGYEQYF
>TRBJ2-7|NA|TRBD2|TRBV5-5
TGTGCCAGCAGCTTGCTAGCGGAAACCTACGAGCAGTACTTC
CASSLLAETYEQYF
>TRBJ1-3|NA|NA|TRBV3-1/TRBV3-2
TGTGCCAGCAGCCTGGGGGGACGGAGCTCTGGAAACACCATATATTTT
CASSLGGRSSGNTIYF
>TRBJ1-2|NA|TRBD1|TRBV29-1
TGCAGCGTTGAGGCCGGGACAGGGGACGAAGCTAACTATGGCTACACCTTC
CSVEAGTGDEANYGYTF
>TRBJ1-2|NA|TRBD1|TRBV7-9
TGTGCCAGCAGCTTAGCCCCCACGGGACAGGGTATTCTCTCCGGCTACACCTTC
CASSLAPTGQGILSGYTF
>TRBJ1-2|NA|TRBD1|TRBV28
TGTGCCAGCAGGTCGGACAGGAAAGCGCATCATGGCTACACCTTC
CASRSDRKAHHGYTF
>TRBJ2-1|NA|NA|TRBV6-5
TGTGCCAGCAGTTATGGCTCGGTCGGAGATGAGCAGTTCTTC
CASSYGSVGDEQFF
>TRBJ2-3|NA|NA|TRBV7-2
TGTGCCAGCAGCTTCCTGGACGGGATCCGTCGAATGGATACGCAGTATTTT
CASSFLDGIRRMDTQYF
>TRBJ1-5|once|NA|TRBV6-5
TGTGCCAGCAGTTACTCCGGGAACAGCAATCAGCCCCAGCATTTT
CASSYSGNSNQPQHF
>TRBJ2-7|NA|TRBD1|TRBV18
TGTGCCAGCACTACGTCCGGGACAGGGGGCTCCTACGAGCAGTACTTC
CASTTSGTGGSYEQYF
>TRBJ1-4|NA|NA|TRBV23-1
TGCGCCAGCAGTCAACCTTTGACAGCAACTAATGAAAAACTGTTTTTT
CASSQPLTATNEKLFF
>TRBJ2-7|few|TRBD2|TRBV7-2
TGTGCCAGCAGCTTATCGGGCGGGGGTACCTACGAGCAGTACTTC
CASSLSGGGTYEQYF
>TRBJ1-5|NA|TRBD1|TRBV24-1
TGTGCCACCAGTGATTACGGCAGGGGGCAGCCCCAGCATTTT
CATSDYGRGQPQHF
>TRBJ1-3|NA|NA|TRBV14
TGTGCCAGCAGCATGCAGATGACCGACTCGAGGCATTTT
CASSMQMTDSRHF
>TRBJ2-5|NA|NA|TRBV24-1
TGTGCCACCAGTGATTTGAGGCAGGACATCGAGACCCAGTACTTC
CATSDLRQDIETQYF
>TRBJ1-2|few|NA|TRBV18
TGTGCCAGCTCACCACAGCGGAGCTGGAGCTACACCTTC
CASSPQRSWSYTF
>TRBJ2-1|NA|TRBD1|TRBV6-5
TGTGCCAGCACGCCAAGAGGGGGCCATGAGCAGTTCTTC
CASTPRGGHEQFF
>TRBJ2-1|NA|TRBD2|TRBV10-1
TGCGCCAGCAGTGATGGGCTAGCGGACTACAATGAGCAGTTCTTC
CASSDGLADYNEQFF
>TRBJ2-1|NA|TRBD2|TRBV7-9
TGTGCCAGCAGCCCCGGGACTAGCGGTCACAATGAGCAGTTCTTC
CASSPGTSGHNEQFF
>TRBJ2-1|NA|TRBD2|TRBV6-2/TRBV6-3
TGTGCCAGCAGTCTACTAGCGGGCTCCTACAATGAGCAGTTCTTC
CASSLLAGSYNEQFF
>TRBJ2-5|NA|NA|TRBV2
TGTGCCAGCAGTGTTGTTCGACTGGAGACCCAGTACTTC
CASSVVRLETQYF
>TRBJ2-7|NA|NA|TRBV6-5
TGTGCCAGCAGTTTCGGACAGATGGTATACGAGCAGTACTTC
CASSFGQMVYEQYF
>TRBJ1-1|NA|NA|TRBV19
TGTGCCAGTAGTAAGTATCAGGTATTGAACACTGAAGCTTTCTTT
CASSKYQVLNTEAFF
>TRBJ1-1|few|TRBD1|TRBV7-6
TGTGCCAGCAGCTTAGCCGCAGGGGGCAGGGGCACTGAAGCTTTCTTT
CASSLAAGGRGTEAFF
>TRBJ2-7|NA|TRBD1|TRBV7-2
TGTGCCAGCAGCCTGAGACAGGGCCCCTACGAGCAGTACTTC
CASSLRQGPYEQYF
>TRBJ2-5|NA|NA|TRBV7-2
TGTGCCAGCAGCTCTCTAGTACAAGAGACCCAGTACTTC
CASSSLVQETQYF
>TRBJ2-5|NA|TRBD2|TRBV25-1
TGTGCCAGCAGTGTAGGTAGCGGGGGGCCGGGGGAGACCCAGTACTTC
CASSVGSGGPGETQYF
>TRBJ2-7|NA|NA|TRBV3-1/TRBV3-2
TGTGCCAGCAGCCGGGCCGGACACTACGAGCAGTACTTC
CASSRAGHYEQYF
>TRBJ2-6|NA|NA|TRBV5-1
TGCGCCAGCAGCTTGTACGGCGGTCCCTCTGGGGCCAACGTCCTGACTTTC
CASSLYGGPSGANVLTF
>TRBJ1-2|NA|NA|TRBV4-2
TGTGCCAGCAGCCAAGATCCTGGGGCGAGAGATGGCTACACCTTC
CASSQDPGARDGYTF
>TRBJ1-1|NA|NA|TRBV27
TGTGCCAGCAGTTTAATCCAGGGGACCCTGGGGACTGAAGCTTTCTTT
CASSLIQGTLGTEAFF